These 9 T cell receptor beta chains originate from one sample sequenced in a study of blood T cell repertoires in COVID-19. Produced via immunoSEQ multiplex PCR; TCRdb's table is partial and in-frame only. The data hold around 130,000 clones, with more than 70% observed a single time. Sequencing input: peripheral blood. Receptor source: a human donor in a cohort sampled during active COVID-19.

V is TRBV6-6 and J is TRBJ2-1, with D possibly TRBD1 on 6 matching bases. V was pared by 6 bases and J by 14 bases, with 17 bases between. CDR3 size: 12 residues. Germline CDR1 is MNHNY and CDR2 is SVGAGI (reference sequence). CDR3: CASRLQERGKFF. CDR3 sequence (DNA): TGTGCCAGCAGGCTACAGGAGAGGGGGAAGTTCTTC.

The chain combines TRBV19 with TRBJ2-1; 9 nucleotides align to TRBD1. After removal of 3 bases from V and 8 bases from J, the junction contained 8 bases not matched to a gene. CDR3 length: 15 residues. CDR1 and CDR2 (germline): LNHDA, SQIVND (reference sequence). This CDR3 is CASSIVSGTGYEQFF. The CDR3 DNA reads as TGTGCCAGTAGTATTGTATCAGGGACAGGGTATGAGCAGTTCTTC.

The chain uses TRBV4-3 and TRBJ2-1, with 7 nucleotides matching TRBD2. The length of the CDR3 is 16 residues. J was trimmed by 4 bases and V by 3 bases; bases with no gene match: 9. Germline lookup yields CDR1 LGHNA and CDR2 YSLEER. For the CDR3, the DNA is TGCGCCAGCAGCCAGGCGGGAGCGGGAATTTACAATGAGCAGTTCTTC. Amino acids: CASSQAGAGIYNEQFF.

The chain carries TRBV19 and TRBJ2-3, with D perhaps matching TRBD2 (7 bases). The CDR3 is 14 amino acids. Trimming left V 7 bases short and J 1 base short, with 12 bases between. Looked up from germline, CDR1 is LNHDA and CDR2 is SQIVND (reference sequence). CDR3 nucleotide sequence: TGTGCCAGTATGGGAGGGGGGGGCACAGATACGCAGTATTTT. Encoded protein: CASMGGGGTDTQYF.

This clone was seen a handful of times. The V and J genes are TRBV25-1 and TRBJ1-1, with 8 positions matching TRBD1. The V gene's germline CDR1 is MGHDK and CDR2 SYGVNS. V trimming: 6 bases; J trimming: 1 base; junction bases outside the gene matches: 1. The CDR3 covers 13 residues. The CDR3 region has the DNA TGTGCCAGCAGGGGACAGGCGAACACTGAAGCTTTCTTT. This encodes CASRGQANTEAFF.

The CDR3 DNA sequence: TGTGCCAGCAGTTCAGGGTACACTGAAGCTTTCTTT. Translated: CASSSGYTEAFF. The V gene is TRBV28, the J gene TRBJ1-1, with D possibly being TRBD1 (5 bases). CDR1 MDHEN and CDR2 SYDVKM come from the germline V gene. CDR3 size: 12 residues. Trimming left V 4 bases short and J 3 bases short, with 6 bases between.

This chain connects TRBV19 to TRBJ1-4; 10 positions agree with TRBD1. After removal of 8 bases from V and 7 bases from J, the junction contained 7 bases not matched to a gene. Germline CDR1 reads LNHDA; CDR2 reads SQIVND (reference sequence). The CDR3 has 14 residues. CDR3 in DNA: TGTGCCAGTTCGGACAGGGGGGCAACTGAAAAACTGTTTTTT. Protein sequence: CASSDRGATEKLFF.

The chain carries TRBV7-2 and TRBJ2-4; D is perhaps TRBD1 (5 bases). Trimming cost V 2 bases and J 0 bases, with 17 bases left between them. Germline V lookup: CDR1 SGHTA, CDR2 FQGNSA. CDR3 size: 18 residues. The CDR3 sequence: CASSLSLRGATAKNIQYF. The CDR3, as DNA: TGTGCCAGCAGCTTAAGTCTAAGGGGCGCCACAGCCAAAAACATTCAGTACTTC. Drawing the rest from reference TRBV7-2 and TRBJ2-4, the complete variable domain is GAGVSQSPSNKVTEKGKDVELRCDPISGHTALYWYRQSLGQGLEFLIYFQGNSAPDKSGLPSDRFSAERTGGSVSTLTIQRTQQEDSAVYLCASSLSLRGATAKNIQYFGAGTRLSVL.

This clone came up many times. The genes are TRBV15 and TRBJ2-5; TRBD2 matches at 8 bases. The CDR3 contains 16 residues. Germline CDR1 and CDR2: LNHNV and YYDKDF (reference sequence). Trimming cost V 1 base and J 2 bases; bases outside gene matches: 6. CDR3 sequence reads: CATSRVPLAGQETQYF. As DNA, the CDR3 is TGTGCCACCAGCAGAGTCCCTTTAGCGGGGCAAGAGACCCAGTACTTC. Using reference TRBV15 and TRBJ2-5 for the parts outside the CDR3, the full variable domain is DAMVIQNPRYQVTQFGKPVTLSCSQTLNHNVMYWYQQKSSQAPKLLFHYYDKDFNNEADTPDNFQSRRPNTSFCFLDIRSPGLGDTAMYLCATSRVPLAGQETQYFGPGTRLLVL.